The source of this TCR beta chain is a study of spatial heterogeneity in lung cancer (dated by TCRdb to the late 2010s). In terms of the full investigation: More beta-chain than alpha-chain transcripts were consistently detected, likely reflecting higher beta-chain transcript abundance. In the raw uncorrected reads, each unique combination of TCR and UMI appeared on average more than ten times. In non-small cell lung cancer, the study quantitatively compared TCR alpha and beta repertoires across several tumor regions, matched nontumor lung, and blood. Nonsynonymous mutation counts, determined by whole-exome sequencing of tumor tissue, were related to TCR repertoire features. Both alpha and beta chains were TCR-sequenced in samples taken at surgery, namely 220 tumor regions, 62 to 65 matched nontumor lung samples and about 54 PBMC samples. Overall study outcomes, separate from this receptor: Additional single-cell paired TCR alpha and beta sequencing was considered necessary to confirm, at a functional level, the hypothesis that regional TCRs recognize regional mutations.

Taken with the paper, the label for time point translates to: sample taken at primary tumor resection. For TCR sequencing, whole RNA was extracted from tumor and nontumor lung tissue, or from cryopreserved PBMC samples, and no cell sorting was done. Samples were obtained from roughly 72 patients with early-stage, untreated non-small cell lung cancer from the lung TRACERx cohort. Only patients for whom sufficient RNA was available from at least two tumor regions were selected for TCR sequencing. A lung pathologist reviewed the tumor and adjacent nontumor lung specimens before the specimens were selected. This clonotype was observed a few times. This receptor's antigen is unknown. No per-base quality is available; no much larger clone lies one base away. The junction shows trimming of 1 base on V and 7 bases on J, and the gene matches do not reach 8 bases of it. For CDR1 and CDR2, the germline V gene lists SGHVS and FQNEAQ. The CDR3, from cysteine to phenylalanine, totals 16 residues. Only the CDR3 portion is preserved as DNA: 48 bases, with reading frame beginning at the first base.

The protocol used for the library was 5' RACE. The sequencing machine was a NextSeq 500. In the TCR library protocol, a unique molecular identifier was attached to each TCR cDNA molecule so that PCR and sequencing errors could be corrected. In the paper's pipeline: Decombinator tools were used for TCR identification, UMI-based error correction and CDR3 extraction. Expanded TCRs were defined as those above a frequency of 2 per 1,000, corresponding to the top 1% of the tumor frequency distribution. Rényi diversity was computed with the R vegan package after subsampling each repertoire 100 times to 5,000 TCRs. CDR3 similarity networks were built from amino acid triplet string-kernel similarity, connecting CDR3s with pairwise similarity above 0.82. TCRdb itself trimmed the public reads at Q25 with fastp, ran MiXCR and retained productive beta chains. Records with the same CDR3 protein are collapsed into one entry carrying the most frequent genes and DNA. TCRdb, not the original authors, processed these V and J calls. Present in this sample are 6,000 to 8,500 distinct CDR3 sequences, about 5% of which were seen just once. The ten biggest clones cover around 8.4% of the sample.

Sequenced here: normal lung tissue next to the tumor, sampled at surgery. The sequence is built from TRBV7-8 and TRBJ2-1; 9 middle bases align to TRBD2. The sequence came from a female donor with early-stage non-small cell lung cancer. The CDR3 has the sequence CASSLGAGLAINEQFF. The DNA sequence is TGTGCCAGCAGCTTAGGGGCAGGACTAGCGATAAATGAGCAGTTCTTC.